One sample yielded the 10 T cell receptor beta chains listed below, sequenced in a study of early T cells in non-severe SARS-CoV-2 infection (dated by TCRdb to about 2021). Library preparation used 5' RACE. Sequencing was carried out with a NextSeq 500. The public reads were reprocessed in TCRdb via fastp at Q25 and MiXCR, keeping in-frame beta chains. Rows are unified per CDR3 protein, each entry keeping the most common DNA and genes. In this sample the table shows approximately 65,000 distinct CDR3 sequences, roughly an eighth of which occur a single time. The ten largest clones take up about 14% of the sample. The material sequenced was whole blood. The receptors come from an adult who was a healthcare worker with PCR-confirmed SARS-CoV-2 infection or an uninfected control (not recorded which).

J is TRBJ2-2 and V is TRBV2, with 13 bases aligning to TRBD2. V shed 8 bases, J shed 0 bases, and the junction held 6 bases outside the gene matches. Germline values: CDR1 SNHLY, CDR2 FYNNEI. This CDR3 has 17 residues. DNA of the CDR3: TGTGCCAGCGGAGGACTAGCGGGGGCCGCGAACACCGGGGAGCTGTTTTTT. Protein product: CASGGLAGAANTGELFF.

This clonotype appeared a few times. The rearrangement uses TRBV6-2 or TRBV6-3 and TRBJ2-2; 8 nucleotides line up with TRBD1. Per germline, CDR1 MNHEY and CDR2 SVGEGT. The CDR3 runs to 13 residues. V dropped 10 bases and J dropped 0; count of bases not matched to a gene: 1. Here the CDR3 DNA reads TGTGCCATACAGGGGGCGAACACCGGGGAGCTGTTTTTT. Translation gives CAIQGANTGELFF.

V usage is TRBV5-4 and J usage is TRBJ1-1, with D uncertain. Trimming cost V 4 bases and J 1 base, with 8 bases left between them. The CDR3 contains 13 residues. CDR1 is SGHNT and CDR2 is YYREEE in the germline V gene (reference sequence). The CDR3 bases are TGTGCCAGCAGCATCGACACGAACACTGAAGCTTTCTTT. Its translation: CASSIDTNTEAFF.

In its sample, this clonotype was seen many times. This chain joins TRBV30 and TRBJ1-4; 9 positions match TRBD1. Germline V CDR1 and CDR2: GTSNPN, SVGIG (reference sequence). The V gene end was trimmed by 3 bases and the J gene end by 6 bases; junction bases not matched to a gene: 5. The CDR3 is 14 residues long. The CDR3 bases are TGTGCCTGGAGAGCGGGACAGGGTGATGAAAAACTGTTTTTT. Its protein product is CAWRAGQGDEKLFF.

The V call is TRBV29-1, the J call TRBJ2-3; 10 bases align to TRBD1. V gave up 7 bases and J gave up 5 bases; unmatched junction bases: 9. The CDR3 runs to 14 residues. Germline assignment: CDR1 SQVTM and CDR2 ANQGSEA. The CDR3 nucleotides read TGCAGCGCCCTGGACAGGGGGTCGGGAGATACGCAGTATTTT. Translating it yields CSALDRGSGDTQYF.

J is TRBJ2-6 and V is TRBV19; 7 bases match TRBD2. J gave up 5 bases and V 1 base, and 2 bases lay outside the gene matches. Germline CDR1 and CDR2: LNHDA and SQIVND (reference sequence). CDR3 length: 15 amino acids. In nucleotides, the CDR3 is TGTGCCAGTAGTATAGCGGGAGGTAGGGCCAACGTCCTGACTTTC. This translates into CASSIAGGRANVLTF.

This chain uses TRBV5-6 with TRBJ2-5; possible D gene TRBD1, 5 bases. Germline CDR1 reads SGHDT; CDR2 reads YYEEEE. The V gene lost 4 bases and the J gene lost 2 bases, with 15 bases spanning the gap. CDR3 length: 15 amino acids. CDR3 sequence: CASSQTVGIQETQYF. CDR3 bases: TGTGCCAGCAGCCAGACAGTTGGAATTCAAGAGACCCAGTACTTC. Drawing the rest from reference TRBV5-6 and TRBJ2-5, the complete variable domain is DAGVTQSPTHLIKTRGQQVTLRCSPKSGHDTVSWYQQALGQGPQFIFQYYEEEERQRGNFPDRFSGHQFPNYSSELNVNALLLGDSALYLCASSQTVGIQETQYFGPGTRLLVL.

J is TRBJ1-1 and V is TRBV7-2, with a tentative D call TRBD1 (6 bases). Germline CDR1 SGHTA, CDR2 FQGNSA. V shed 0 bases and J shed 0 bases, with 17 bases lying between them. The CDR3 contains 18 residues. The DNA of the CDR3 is TGTGCCAGCAGCTTAGCGGAGGGGGAAGGGATCATGAACACTGAAGCTTTCTTT. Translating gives CASSLAEGEGIMNTEAFF.

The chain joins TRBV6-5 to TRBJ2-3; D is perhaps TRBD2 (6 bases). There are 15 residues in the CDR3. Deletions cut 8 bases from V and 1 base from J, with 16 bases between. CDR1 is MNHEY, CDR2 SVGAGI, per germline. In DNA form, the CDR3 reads TGTGCCAGCTCCATTCGCGGGAAACGCACAGATACGCAGTATTTT. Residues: CASSIRGKRTDTQYF.

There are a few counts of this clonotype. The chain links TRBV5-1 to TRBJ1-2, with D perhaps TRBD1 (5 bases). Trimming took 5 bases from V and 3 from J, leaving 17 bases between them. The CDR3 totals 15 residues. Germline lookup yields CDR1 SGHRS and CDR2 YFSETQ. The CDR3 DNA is TGCGCCAGCAGGCCCGCTTGGATGACAGACTATGGCTACACCTTC. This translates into CASRPAWMTDYGYTF.